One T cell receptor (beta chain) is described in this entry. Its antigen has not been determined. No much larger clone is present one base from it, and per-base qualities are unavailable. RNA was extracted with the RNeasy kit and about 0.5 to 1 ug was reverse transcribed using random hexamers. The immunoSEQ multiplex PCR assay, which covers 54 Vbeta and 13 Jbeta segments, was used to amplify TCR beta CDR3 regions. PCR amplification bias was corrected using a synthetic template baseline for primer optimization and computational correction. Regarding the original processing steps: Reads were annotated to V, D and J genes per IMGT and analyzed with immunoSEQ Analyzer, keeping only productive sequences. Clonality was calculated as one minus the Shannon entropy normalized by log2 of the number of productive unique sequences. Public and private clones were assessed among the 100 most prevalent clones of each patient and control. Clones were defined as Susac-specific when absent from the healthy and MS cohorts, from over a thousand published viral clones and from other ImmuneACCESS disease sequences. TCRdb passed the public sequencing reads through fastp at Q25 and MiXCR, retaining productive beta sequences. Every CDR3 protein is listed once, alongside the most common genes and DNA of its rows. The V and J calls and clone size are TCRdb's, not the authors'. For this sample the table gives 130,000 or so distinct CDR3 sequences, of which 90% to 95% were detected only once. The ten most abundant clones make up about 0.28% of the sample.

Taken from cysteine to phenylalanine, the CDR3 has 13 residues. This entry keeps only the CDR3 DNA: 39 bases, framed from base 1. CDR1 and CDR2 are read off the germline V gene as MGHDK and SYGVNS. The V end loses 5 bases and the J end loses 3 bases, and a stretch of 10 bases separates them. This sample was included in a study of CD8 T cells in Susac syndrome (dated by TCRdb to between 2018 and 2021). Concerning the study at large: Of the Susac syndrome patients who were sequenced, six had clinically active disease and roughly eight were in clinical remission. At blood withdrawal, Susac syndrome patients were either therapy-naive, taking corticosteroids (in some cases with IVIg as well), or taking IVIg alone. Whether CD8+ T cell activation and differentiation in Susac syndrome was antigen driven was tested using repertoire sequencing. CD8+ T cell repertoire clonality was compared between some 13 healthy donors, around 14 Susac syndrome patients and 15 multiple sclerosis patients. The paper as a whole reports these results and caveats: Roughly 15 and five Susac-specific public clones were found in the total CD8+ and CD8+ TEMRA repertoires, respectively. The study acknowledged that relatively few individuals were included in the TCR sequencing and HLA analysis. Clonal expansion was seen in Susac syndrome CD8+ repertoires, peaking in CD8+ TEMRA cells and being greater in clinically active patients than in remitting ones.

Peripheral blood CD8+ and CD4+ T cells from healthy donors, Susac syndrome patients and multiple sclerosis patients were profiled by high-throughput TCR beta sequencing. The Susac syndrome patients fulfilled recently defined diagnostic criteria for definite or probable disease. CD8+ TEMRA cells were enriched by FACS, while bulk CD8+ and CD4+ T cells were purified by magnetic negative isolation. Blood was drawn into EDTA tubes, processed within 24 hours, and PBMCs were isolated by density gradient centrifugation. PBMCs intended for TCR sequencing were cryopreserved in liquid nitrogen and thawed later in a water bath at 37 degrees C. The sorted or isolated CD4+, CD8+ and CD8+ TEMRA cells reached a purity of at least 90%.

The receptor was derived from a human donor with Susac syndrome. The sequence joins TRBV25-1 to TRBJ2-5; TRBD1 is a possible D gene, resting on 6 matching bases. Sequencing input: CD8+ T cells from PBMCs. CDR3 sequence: CASSRDNKETQYF. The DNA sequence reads TGTGCCAGCAGTAGGGACAATAAAGAGACCCAGTACTTC. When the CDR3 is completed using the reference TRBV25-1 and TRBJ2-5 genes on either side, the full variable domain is EADIYQTPRYLVIGTGKKITLECSQTMGHDKMYWYQQDPGMELHLIHYSYGVNSTEKGDLSSESTVSRIRTEHFPLTLESARPSHTSQYLCASSRDNKETQYFGPGTRLLVL.